Reported below is one T cell receptor (beta chain). This sample stems from a study of Ad26.COV2.S vaccination and SARS-CoV-2 variants. Sequencing was performed with immunoSEQ multiplex PCR; in TCRdb, only in-frame clones are kept and a portion is missing. The sample has about 350,000 clones, around 86% seen once. Germline CDR1 reads SGDLS; CDR2 reads YYNGEE. The CDR3 totals 16 residues. V lost 2 bases and J lost 0, with 9 bases in between. The treatment: 15 to 20 received Ad26.COV2.S at low or high dose, single or two shots; 5 received placebo; per-sample allocation not given. Sampling took place 63 days after the first vaccine or placebo injection.

The sequence was obtained from a person aged 18-60 years who received the Ad26.COV2.S COVID-19 vaccine or a placebo. The sample was peripheral blood, taken in a trial of Ad26.COV2.S vaccine versus placebo. The chain uses TRBV9 and TRBJ1-6; no definite D call. CDR3: CASSVGRTSYNSPLHF. The CDR3 DNA is TGTGCCAGCAGCGTTGGTCGGACCTCCTATAATTCACCCCTCCACTTT.